The entry that follows covers one T cell receptor (beta chain) sequence. This sample is drawn from a study of blood T cell repertoires in COVID-19. About the research overall: Sources were T cells, B-cell-depleted T cells, or PBMCs; the material itself was cDNA or gDNA.

Using immunoSEQ multiplex PCR, the repertoire was profiled, and TCRdb retains in-frame clones only, with some absent. The sample consists of 200,000 to 250,000 clones, around 86% of them appearing once. The V end lost 6 bases, the J end lost 3 bases, and 14 bases lay between the germline ends. The CDR3 loop spans 14 amino acids. Germline CDR1 and CDR2: KGHSH and LQKENI. This clonotype was sampled from a woman of 80 years or more with COVID-19, enrolled during active disease. J is TRBJ1-2 and V is TRBV18; D is ambiguous. The specimen sequenced was peripheral blood. The CDR3 loop reads CASSHNSQDYGYTF. The CDR3 nucleotides are TGTGCCAGCTCGCACAATAGTCAGGACTATGGCTACACCTTC.